This T cell receptor beta chain was captured by sequencing in a study of blood T cell repertoires in COVID-19. Study in general: T cells, B-cell-depleted T cells, or PBMCs provided the cDNA or gDNA that served as material.

This CDR3 contains 13 residues. Germline CDR1 reads MRHNA; CDR2 reads SNTAGT. The ends lost 4 bases at V and 6 bases at J; junction bases unmatched: 4. Produced via immunoSEQ multiplex PCR; TCRdb's table is partial and in-frame only. The data show 200,000 to 250,000 clones, with 80% to 90% seen just once and 7% to 7.5% held by the top ten. Participants spanned ages roughly 18 to 90 years and resided in 20 to 30 US areas. Self-reported history from a screening survey and questionnaire set each donor's cohort. The sequenced sample consisted of PBMCs or T cells enriched from blood (not recorded which). The origin of this receptor is a man aged 25-40 years in a cohort exposed to, infected with or recovered from COVID-19 (not recorded which). The chain is built from TRBV6-4 and TRBJ2-7; 9 positions match TRBD2. The CDR3 protein is CASSAAGGFEQYF. CDR3 DNA sequence: TGTGCCAGCAGTGCTGCGGGAGGGTTCGAGCAGTACTTC.